The 23 T cell receptor beta chains below all came from one sample that was sequenced in a study of blood T cell repertoires in COVID-19. The method was immunoSEQ multiplex PCR; TCRdb's version includes in-frame clones alone and lacks a portion of them. The data hold approximately 170,000 clones, with around 89% observed a single time. The sample consisted of peripheral blood. Receptors were obtained from a man between 45 and 60 years old who had recovered from COVID-19.

The V gene is TRBV13, the J gene TRBJ2-1; TRBD1 aligns across 9 bases. This CDR3 has 15 amino acids. V lost 5 bases to trimming and J lost 8 bases; unmatched junction nucleotides: 10. Germline-derived CDR1 and CDR2 are PRHDT and FYEKMQ (reference sequence). CDR3 DNA sequence: TGTGCCAGCAGCCTTTCCGGGACAGGGTTCCATGAGCAGTTCTTC. Translated: CASSLSGTGFHEQFF.

The chain joins TRBV11-2 to TRBJ2-1; the D gene is possibly TRBD2 (5 bases). V shed 2 bases and J shed 4 bases, with 12 bases lying between them. The CDR3 contains 15 residues. Per the germline V gene, CDR1 is SGHAT and CDR2 is FQNNGV. The CDR3 region has the DNA TGTGCCAGCAGCTTATCGGGAATACTATACAATGAGCAGTTCTTC. Translating gives CASSLSGILYNEQFF.

This chain links TRBV10-3 with TRBJ1-1, with 9 bases matching TRBD1. Germline assignment: CDR1 ENHRY and CDR2 SYGVKD. This CDR3 has 13 residues. V shed 10 bases and J 4 bases; nucleotides not matched to a gene: 7. Written as DNA, the CDR3 is TGTGCCACTCGGGACAGGGAGGGCACTGAAGCTTTCTTT. Translation: CATRDREGTEAFF.

The chain employs TRBV6-2 or TRBV6-3 and TRBJ2-3, with TRBD2 matching over 10 bases. CDR1 is MNHEY and CDR2 is SVGEGT in the germline V gene. V gave up 2 bases and J gave up 3 bases; unmatched junction bases: 17. The CDR3 is made up of 20 amino acids. The CDR3 nucleotides are TGTGCCAGCAGTTACCCCTTTCTAGCGGGAGAGAGCCGGCTTACAGATACGCAGTATTTT. Amino acid sequence: CASSYPFLAGESRLTDTQYF.

V is TRBV3-1 (or the pseudogene TRBV3-2) and J is TRBJ1-2; 10 nucleotides match TRBD1. This CDR3 has 14 residues. The germline CDR1 and CDR2 sequences are LGHDT and YNNKEL (reference sequence). The V and J ends lost 4 bases and 4 bases, in that order; junction bases with no gene match: 3. The CDR3 is CASSPDRGGYGYTF. CDR3 bases: TGTGCCAGCAGCCCGGACAGGGGGGGCTATGGCTACACCTTC.

V gene TRBV7-9 combines with J gene TRBJ2-5, with D possibly matching TRBD1 (5 bases). Trimming removed 5 bases from V and 1 base from J, with 8 bases in between. This CDR3 is 13 amino acids long. Germline assignment: CDR1 SEHNR and CDR2 FQNEAQ (reference sequence). CDR3 sequence (DNA): TGTGCCAGCAGCCCAGACAGCCAAGAGACCCAGTACTTC. The encoded protein is CASSPDSQETQYF.

This rearrangement joins TRBV10-3 to TRBJ2-1; 15 bases match TRBD2. Germline V gene sequence: CDR1 ENHRY, CDR2 SYGVKD. With V trimmed by 4 bases and J by 5 bases, 3 bases remained unmatched. CDR3 length: 16 amino acids. In DNA, the CDR3 is TGTGCCATCAGTGGGACTAGCGGGGGGGCCGACAATGAGCAGTTCTTC. It is translated as CAISGTSGGADNEQFF.

A note on this clone: Other DNA sequences in the same sample also yield this CDR3. As DNA, the CDR3 is TGTGCCAGCAGTGAAGGGAGAGAGACCCAGTACTTC. Its translation is CASSEGRETQYF. This chain uses TRBV6-1 with TRBJ2-5; D unclear. The germline V gene has CDR1 MNHNS and CDR2 SASEGT. The V and J ends lost 1 base and 4 bases respectively, with 4 bases between them. The CDR3 sequence is 12 residues long.

The chain uses TRBV2 and TRBJ1-2; D ambiguous. There are 14 residues in the CDR3. The V and J ends lost 7 bases and 4 bases respectively, with 16 bases between them. Germline V lookup: CDR1 SNHLY, CDR2 FYNNEI. The CDR3 DNA reads as TGTGCCAGCACTGACACCGGTCCCTTCTATGGCTACACCTTC. This gives the protein CASTDTGPFYGYTF.

V is TRBV7-6 and J is TRBJ2-1, with 9 bases fitting TRBD1. Germline V gene lookup returns CDR1 SGHVS and CDR2 FNYEAQ. Germline trimming cut 0 bases from V and 8 bases from J; bases unmatched to any gene: 8. There are 16 residues in the CDR3. In DNA form, the CDR3 reads TGTGCCAGCAGCTTAGCAGGGACAGGGTCCGTCGATGAGCAGTTCTTC. Residues: CASSLAGTGSVDEQFF. The full variable domain, completed using reference TRBV7-6 and TRBJ2-1, is GAGVSQSPRYKVTKRGQDVALRCDPISGHVSLYWYRQALGQGPEFLTYFNYEAQQDKSGLPNDRFSAERPEGSISTLTIQRTEQRDSAMYRCASSLAGTGSVDEQFFGPGTRLTVL.

The chain joins TRBV18 to TRBJ2-3; D ambiguous. Between the trimmed V and J ends, which lost 3 bases and 0 bases, there was a span of 10 bases. The CDR3 contains 15 residues. Germline V lookup: CDR1 KGHSH, CDR2 LQKENI. CDR3 coding DNA: TGTGCCAGCTCACCCCGAAGAACTAGCACAGATACGCAGTATTTT. Translation: CASSPRRTSTDTQYF.

The V call is TRBV6-1, the J call TRBJ1-4, with 7 bases aligning to TRBD1. J was trimmed by 3 bases and V by 4 bases; bases with no gene match: 8. The CDR3 has 16 amino acids. The V gene's germline CDR1 is MNHNS and CDR2 SASEGT. CDR3 DNA: TGTGCCAGCAGTGTACCCCAAGGGGGCTCTAATGAAAAACTGTTTTTT. Translated, it gives CASSVPQGGSNEKLFF.

The V call is TRBV1, the J call TRBJ2-1; TRBD1 is the table's D call and was not checked against the DNA. TRBV1 is shown as a pseudogene. This CDR3 is built from 20 residues. The DNA for the CDR3 is TGCACCAGCAGCCAAGAGTCGACAGGGGGACCCCGTGGGCCCTACAATGAGCAGTTCTTC. It encodes CTSSQESTGGPRGPYNEQFF.

This chain joins TRBV5-1 and TRBJ2-2, with 8 bases aligning to TRBD1. The J segment lost 5 bases and the V segment lost 5 bases, leaving 5 bases of the junction unmatched. The CDR3 length is 14 residues. Germline-derived CDR1 and CDR2 are SGHRS and YFSETQ. The chain's CDR3 is CASRAGGQTGELFF. The DNA of the CDR3 is TGCGCCAGCAGGGCAGGGGGCCAAACCGGGGAGCTGTTTTTT. The full variable domain, rest sourced from reference TRBV5-1 and TRBJ2-2, is KAGVTQTPRYLIKTRGQQVTLSCSPISGHRSVSWYQQTPGQGLQFLFEYFSETQRNKGNFPGRFSGRQFSNSRSEMNVSTLELGDSALYLCASRAGGQTGELFFGEGSRLTVL.

With respect to this clone: Relative to the germline gene, one junction end is altered; a read error may explain this. The V call is TRBV27, the J call TRBJ2-4, with TRBD2 matching over 9 bases. Germline CDR1 reads MNHEY; CDR2 reads SMNVEV (reference sequence). There are 12 residues in the CDR3. The chain's CDR3 is CASSFPTSGGNF. The CDR3 nucleotides are TGTGCCAGCAGTTTCCCGACTAGCGGCGGGAACTTC.

The chain carries TRBV6-2 or TRBV6-3 and TRBJ1-1; TRBD1 matches at 8 bases. CDR3 length equals 14 residues. In germline, CDR1 is MNHEY, CDR2 SVGEGT. Trimming at V came to 4 bases and at J to 0 bases, leaving 1 base not matched to a gene. The DNA for the CDR3 is TGTGCCAGCAGTTCCAGGGGGCTGAACACTGAAGCTTTCTTT. Translating gives CASSSRGLNTEAFF.

The chain carries TRBV7-2 and TRBJ2-3; 8 bases align to TRBD2. This CDR3 spans 15 amino acids. V lost 1 base, J lost 1 base, and 1 base stayed unmatched. CDR1 SGHTA and CDR2 FQGNSA come from the germline V gene. CDR3 in amino acids: CASSLGAGGTDTQYF. The DNA of the CDR3 is TGTGCCAGCAGCTTAGGAGCGGGAGGCACAGATACGCAGTATTTT.

The rearrangement links TRBV15 to TRBJ1-5; D possibly corresponds to TRBD1 (6 bases). V shed 0 bases and J shed 7 bases, with 10 bases lying between them. The CDR3 consists of 14 residues. Germline CDR1 is LNHNV and CDR2 is YYDKDF (reference sequence). In nucleotides, the CDR3 is TGTGCCACCAGCAGAGACTCACAGGGCCAGCCCCAGCATTTT. Encoded protein: CATSRDSQGQPQHF.

The J gene is TRBJ2-1, the V gene TRBV10-2; tentative D call: TRBD1 (6 bases). V was shortened by 4 bases and J by 10 bases, with 14 bases between the two germline ends. The CDR3 contains 13 residues. Per germline, CDR1 WSHSY and CDR2 SAAADI. The CDR3 nucleotides read TGCGCCAGCAGTGTGGCAGGGGACGGAGAGCAGTTCTTC. Its protein product is CASSVAGDGEQFF.

The chain employs TRBV28 and TRBJ1-1; possible D gene TRBD1, 5 bases. The V gene's germline CDR1 is MDHEN and CDR2 SYDVKM. The CDR3 is 15 residues long. V lost 7 bases and J 3 bases, leaving 18 bases between the germline ends. CDR3 loop: CASTDLRTGDTEAFF. The CDR3 bases are TGTGCCAGCACCGATCTACGAACGGGGGACACTGAAGCTTTCTTT.

V usage is TRBV29-1 and J usage is TRBJ2-2; D is perhaps TRBD1 (6 bases). Germline CDR1 and CDR2: SQVTM and ANQGSEA. CDR3 length: 16 residues. The V and J ends lost 4 bases and 5 bases respectively, with 20 bases between them. The CDR3 nucleotides read TGCAGCGTTGGGAGCTTGGGGGCGGCAGCAACCGGGGAGCTGTTTTTT. This translates into CSVGSLGAAATGELFF.

The J gene is TRBJ2-3, the V gene TRBV6-5; TRBD1 aligns across 9 bases. Trimming cost V 3 bases and J 4 bases; bases outside gene matches: 5. This CDR3 is 15 amino acids long. Germline V lookup: CDR1 MNHEY, CDR2 SVGAGI. Here the CDR3 reads CASSYARQGADTQYF. The CDR3 nucleotides are TGTGCCAGCAGTTATGCTCGACAGGGGGCAGATACGCAGTATTTT.

V usage is TRBV9 and J usage is TRBJ2-1; the match to TRBD2 covers 10 bases. The length of the CDR3 is 17 residues. Looked up from germline, CDR1 is SGDLS and CDR2 is YYNGEE. Losses at the gene ends were 0 bases for V and 2 bases for J; bases not matched to a gene: 5. CDR3 amino acids: CASSVVSSGGPYNEQFF. The CDR3 nucleotides are TGTGCCAGCAGCGTAGTCTCTAGCGGGGGTCCCTACAATGAGCAGTTCTTC. The full variable domain, with the rest looked up from reference TRBV9 and TRBJ2-1, is DSGVTQTPKHLITATGQRVTLRCSPRSGDLSVYWYQQSLDQGLQFLIQYYNGEERAKGNILERFSAQQFPDLHSELNLSSLELGDSALYFCASSVVSSGGPYNEQFFGPGTRLTVL.